This TCR beta chain was obtained from a study of blood T cell repertoires in COVID-19. Repertoires were generated with immunoSEQ multiplex PCR, while TCRdb's copy carries only in-frame clones and drops some. The sample shows over 130,000 clones, about 90% of them seen only once. This clone has just one count. This receptor was taken from a woman aged 55-70 years with active or convalescent COVID-19. The sample was peripheral blood.

CDR3 region: CASSFSLLLDSNNEQFF. CDR3 coding DNA: TGTGCCAGCAGCTTCTCCCTTTTACTCGACTCGAACAATGAGCAGTTCTTC. The gene calls are TRBV5-6 and TRBJ2-1; no reliable D call. V lost 2 bases, J lost 5 bases, and 20 bases lay in between. This CDR3 contains 17 residues. In germline, CDR1 is SGHDT, CDR2 YYEEEE.